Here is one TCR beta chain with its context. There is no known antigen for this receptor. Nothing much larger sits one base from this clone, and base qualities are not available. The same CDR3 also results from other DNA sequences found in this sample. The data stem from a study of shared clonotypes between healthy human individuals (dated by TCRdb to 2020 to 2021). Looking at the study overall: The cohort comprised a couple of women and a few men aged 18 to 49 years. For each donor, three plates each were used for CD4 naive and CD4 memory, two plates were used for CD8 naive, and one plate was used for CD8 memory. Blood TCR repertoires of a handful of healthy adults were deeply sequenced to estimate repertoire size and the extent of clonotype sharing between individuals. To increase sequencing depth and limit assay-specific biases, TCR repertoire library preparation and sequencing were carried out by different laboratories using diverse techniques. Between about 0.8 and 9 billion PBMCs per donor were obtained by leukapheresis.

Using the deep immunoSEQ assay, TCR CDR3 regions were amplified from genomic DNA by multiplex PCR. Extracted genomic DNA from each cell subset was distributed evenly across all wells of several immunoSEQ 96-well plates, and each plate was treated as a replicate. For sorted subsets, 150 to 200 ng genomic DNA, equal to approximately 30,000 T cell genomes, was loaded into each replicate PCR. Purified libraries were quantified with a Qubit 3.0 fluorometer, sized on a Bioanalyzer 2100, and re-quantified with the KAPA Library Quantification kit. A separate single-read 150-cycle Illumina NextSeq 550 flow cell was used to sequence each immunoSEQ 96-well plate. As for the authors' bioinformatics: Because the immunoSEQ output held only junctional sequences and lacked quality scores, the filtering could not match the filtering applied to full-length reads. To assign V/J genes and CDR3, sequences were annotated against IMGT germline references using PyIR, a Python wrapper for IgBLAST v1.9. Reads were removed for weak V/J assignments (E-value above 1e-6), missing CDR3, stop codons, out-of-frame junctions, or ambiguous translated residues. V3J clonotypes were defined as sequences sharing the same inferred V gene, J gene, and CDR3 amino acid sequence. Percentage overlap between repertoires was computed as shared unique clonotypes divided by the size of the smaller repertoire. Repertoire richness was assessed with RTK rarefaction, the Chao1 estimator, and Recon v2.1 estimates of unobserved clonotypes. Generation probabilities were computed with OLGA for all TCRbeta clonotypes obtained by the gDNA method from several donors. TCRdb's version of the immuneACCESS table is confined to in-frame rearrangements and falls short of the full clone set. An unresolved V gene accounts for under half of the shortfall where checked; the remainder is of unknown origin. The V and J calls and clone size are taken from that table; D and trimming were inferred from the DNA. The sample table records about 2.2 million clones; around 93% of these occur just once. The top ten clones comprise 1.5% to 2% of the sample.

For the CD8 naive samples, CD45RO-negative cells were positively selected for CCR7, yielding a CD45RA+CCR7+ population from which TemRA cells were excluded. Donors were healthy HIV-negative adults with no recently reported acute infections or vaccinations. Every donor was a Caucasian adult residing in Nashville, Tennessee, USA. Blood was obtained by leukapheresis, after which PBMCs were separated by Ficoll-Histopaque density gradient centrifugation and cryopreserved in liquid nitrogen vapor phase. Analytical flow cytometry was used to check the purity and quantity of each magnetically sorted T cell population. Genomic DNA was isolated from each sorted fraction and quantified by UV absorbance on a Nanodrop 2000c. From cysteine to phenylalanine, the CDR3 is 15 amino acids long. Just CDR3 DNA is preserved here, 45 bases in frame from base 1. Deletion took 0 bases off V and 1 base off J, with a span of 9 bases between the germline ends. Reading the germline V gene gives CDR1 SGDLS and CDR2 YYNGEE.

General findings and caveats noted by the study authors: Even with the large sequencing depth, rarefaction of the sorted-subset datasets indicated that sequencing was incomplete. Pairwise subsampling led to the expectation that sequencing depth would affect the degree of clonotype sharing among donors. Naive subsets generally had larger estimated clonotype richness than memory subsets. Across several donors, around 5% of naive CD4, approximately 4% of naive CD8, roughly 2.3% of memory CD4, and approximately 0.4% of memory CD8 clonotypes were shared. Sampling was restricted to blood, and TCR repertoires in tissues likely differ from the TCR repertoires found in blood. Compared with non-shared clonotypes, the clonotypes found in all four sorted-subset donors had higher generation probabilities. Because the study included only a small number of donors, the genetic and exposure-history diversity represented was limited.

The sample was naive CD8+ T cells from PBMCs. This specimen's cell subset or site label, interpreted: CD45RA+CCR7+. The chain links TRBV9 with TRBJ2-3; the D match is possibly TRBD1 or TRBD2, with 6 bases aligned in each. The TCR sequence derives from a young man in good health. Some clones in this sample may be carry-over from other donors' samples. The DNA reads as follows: TGTGCCAGCAGCGTAGCTGGGGGGCGCACAGATACGCAGTATTTT. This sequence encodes CASSVAGGRTDTQYF.